Following are 14 T cell receptor beta chains from one sample sequenced in a study of shared clonotypes between healthy human individuals. Profiled with immunoSEQ multiplex PCR; TCRdb holds only in-frame clones, not every one. The repertoire includes roughly 320,000 clones, over 75% of them detected once, and about 16% sits in the top ten. The sequencing input was memory CD8+ T cells sorted from blood. As for subset: CD45RO+ cells pooled with CCR7-negative TemRA cells. The origin of the receptors is a man in his late teens or twenties in good health.

The chain uses TRBV10-3 and TRBJ1-2; no reliable D call. The germline V and J ends were trimmed by 7 bases and 0 bases, with 9 bases remaining between them. The CDR3 runs 13 residues. Looked up from germline, CDR1 is ENHRY and CDR2 is SYGVKD. The CDR3 coding sequence is TGTGCCATCAAGGCAGACTCTAACTATGGCTACACCTTC. This sequence encodes CAIKADSNYGYTF.

This clone came up once. This chain joins TRBV7-9 and TRBJ2-7; no reliable D call. Germline V gives CDR1 SEHNR, CDR2 FQNEAQ (reference sequence). This CDR3 spans 12 amino acids. The V end lost 2 bases, the J end lost 5 bases, and 7 bases lay between the germline ends. Written as DNA, the CDR3 is TGTGCCAGCAGCTTACGGCTAGACGAGCAGTACTTC. Residues: CASSLRLDEQYF.

The rearrangement joins TRBV27 to TRBJ2-3; 7 positions match TRBD1. The CDR3 has 12 amino acids. Germline V gene data show CDR1 as MNHEY and CDR2 as SMNVEV (reference sequence). V was clipped by 3 bases and J by 6 bases; unmatched bases: 0. The CDR3 coding sequence is TGTGCCAGCAGTTTGACAGGGGATACGCAGTATTTT. It specifies CASSLTGDTQYF.

As concerns this clone: Other DNA sequences in this sample translate to the same CDR3. The V gene is TRBV6-1, the J gene TRBJ2-7; unclear D gene. V lost 1 base to trimming and J lost 2 bases, with 6 bases between them. This CDR3 comprises 13 residues. Germline lookup yields CDR1 MNHNS and CDR2 SASEGT. This chain's CDR3 is CASSEGTTYEQYF. CDR3 DNA: TGTGCCAGCAGTGAAGGCACAACCTACGAGCAGTACTTC.

The J gene is TRBJ2-7, the V gene TRBV4-1; D gene unclear. The CDR3 is 13 amino acids. Trimming pared 3 bases from V and 2 bases from J, leaving 8 bases between. Germline V gene data show CDR1 as MGHRA and CDR2 as YSYEKL. For the CDR3, the DNA is TGCGCCAGCAGCCAGGTCATCGCCTACGAGCAGTACTTC. Translating gives CASSQVIAYEQYF.

This clone was found a few times. The rearrangement links TRBV30 to TRBJ1-3; unclear D gene. V gave up 5 bases and J gave up 0 bases, with 11 bases separating them. This CDR3 is built from 14 residues. Germline loops: CDR1 GTSNPN, CDR2 SVGIG (reference sequence). The CDR3 region is CAWDSTGSGNTIYF. The CDR3, as DNA: TGTGCCTGGGATTCGACGGGCTCTGGAAACACCATATATTTT.

The chain links TRBV30 to TRBJ2-1; 13 positions match TRBD2. Germline CDR1 GTSNPN, CDR2 SVGIG (reference sequence). With V trimmed by 3 bases and J by 8 bases, 10 bases remained unmatched. The CDR3 contains 16 residues. The CDR3 protein is CAWRLRLAGGGDEQFF. The CDR3 nucleotides are TGTGCCTGGAGGCTCCGACTAGCGGGGGGTGGCGATGAGCAGTTCTTC.

The J gene is TRBJ1-4, the V gene TRBV6-5, with a possible D match to TRBD1 (5 bases). V lost 6 bases, J lost 7 bases, and 12 bases lay in between. The CDR3 spans 13 residues. Germline CDR1 is MNHEY and CDR2 is SVGAGI. CDR3 nucleotide sequence: TGTGCCAGCAGCCCGGCTCAGGGTGAAAAACTGTTTTTT. Its protein is CASSPAQGEKLFF.

The DNA for the CDR3 is TGTGCCAGCATTAGGACTGAAAACTATGGCTACACCTTC. Translating it yields CASIRTENYGYTF. The chain couples TRBV2 to TRBJ1-2; D is undetermined. V lost 7 bases to trimming and J lost 2 bases, with 11 bases between them. CDR1 is SNHLY and CDR2 is FYNNEI in the germline V gene. The CDR3 covers 13 residues.

The J gene is TRBJ1-1, the V gene TRBV7-8; no clear D gene. Germline V lookup: CDR1 SGHVS, CDR2 FQNEAQ. The V end was cut by 4 bases, the J end by 1 base, with 16 bases between. The CDR3 sequence is 16 residues long. The DNA for the CDR3 is TGTGCCAGCAGCTCCTACCGGTTCTCCTCGAACACTGAAGCTTTCTTT. Translating gives CASSSYRFSSNTEAFF.

The rearrangement uses TRBV5-6 and TRBJ1-6; D is unclear. CDR1 is SGHDT and CDR2 is YYEEEE in the germline V gene. The CDR3 loop spans 16 amino acids. V was cut by 4 bases and J by 4 bases, with 15 bases left in between. The CDR3 sequence: CASSRGRTFYNSPLHF. The CDR3 nucleotides are TGTGCCAGCAGCCGAGGACGGACTTTTTATAATTCACCCCTCCACTTT.

A word on this clone: At one end the junction does not follow the germline gene, possibly because of a read error. The V call is TRBV7-7, the J call TRBJ1-1, with a tentative D call TRBD1 (5 bases). The V gene's germline CDR1 is SSHAT and CDR2 FNYEAQ (reference sequence). This CDR3 has 13 amino acids. Here the CDR3 reads CASSLSQGSEAFF. For the CDR3, the DNA is TGTGCTAGCAGCTTGAGCCAGGGTAGTGAAGCTTTCTTT.

On this clone itself: Different DNA sequences within this sample yield the same CDR3. The V call is TRBV5-1, the J call TRBJ2-3; no reliable D call. Trimming removed 0 bases from V and 4 bases from J, with 0 bases in between. The CDR3 sequence is 11 residues long. Germline lookup yields CDR1 SGHRS and CDR2 YFSETQ. The DNA of the CDR3 is TGCGCCAGCAGCTTGGCAGATACGCAGTATTTT. This gives the protein CASSLADTQYF.

V is TRBV30 and J is TRBJ1-1; D remains ambiguous. Germline CDR1 reads GTSNPN; CDR2 reads SVGIG (reference sequence). CDR3 length equals 18 residues. With 2 bases removed from V and 3 bases from J, the gap between germline ends came to 25 bases. In nucleotides, the CDR3 is TGTGCCTGGAGTTATCCGTCACCGTTAACCCTTGGGGACACTGAAGCTTTCTTT. Protein sequence: CAWSYPSPLTLGDTEAFF. Together with reference TRBV30 and TRBJ1-1, the CDR3 gives the full variable domain: SQTIHQWPATLVQPVGSPLSLECTVEGTSNPNLYWYRQAAGRGLQLLFYSVGIGQISSEVPQNLSASRPQDRQFILSSKKLLLSDSGFYLCAWSYPSPLTLGDTEAFFGQGTRLTVV.